This is a list of T cell receptor beta chains from one sample in a study of metastatic and nonmetastatic thyroid tumors. TCRdb re-called clones from the PCR reads using MiXCR. Among 45,000 to 65,000 clones, roughly 20% were seen once, and the ten largest hold roughly 4.2%. The sequenced sample consisted of blood. All receptors come from a female donor with papillary thyroid cancer or a benign thyroid nodule (not recorded which). Some clones in this sample may be carry-over from other donors' samples. Both conserved end residues are part of each CDR3. Each record gives: CDR3 length, clone size, V gene, J gene, D gene, CDR3 DNA, CDR3 protein. The D gene is left open where the match is weak. The size field is filled for only some rows; it gives once, few, many or a size class.

>14|NA|TRBV7-9|TRBJ2-7|TRBD2
TGTGCCAGCAGCCCTAGCGGGAGAAACTACGAGCAGTACTTC
CASSPSGRNYEQYF
>12|many|TRBV28|TRBJ2-7|TRBD1
TGTGCCAGCGGGCAGGGGGAATACGAGCAGTACTTC
CASGQGEYEQYF
>15|many|TRBV11-2|TRBJ1-1|NA
TGTGCCAGCAGCTTAGATTTCTCCCGGATGGCTGAAGCTTTCTTT
CASSLDFSRMAEAFF
>16|many|TRBV4-1|TRBJ1-1|NA
TGCGCCAGCAGCCCGACAGAGACAACCATGAACACTGAAGCTTTCTTT
CASSPTETTMNTEAFF
>13|NA|TRBV7-8|TRBJ2-7|NA
TGTGCCAGCAGACCCTACACGGTGTACGAGCAGTACTTC
CASRPYTVYEQYF
>12|NA|TRBV30|TRBJ2-7|NA
TGTGCCTGGAGTAGAGTGAACTTCGAGCAGTACTTC
CAWSRVNFEQYF
>15|many|TRBV7-6|TRBJ1-6|NA
TGTGCCAGCAGCTCCCAAAGAGGGTTGAATTCACCCCTCCACTTT
CASSSQRGLNSPLHF
>16|once|TRBV15|TRBJ1-2|TRBD1
TGTGCCACCAGCCCGACAGGGAGGCCGATATTCTCTGGCTACACCTTC
CATSPTGRPIFSGYTF
>12|many|TRBV19|TRBJ2-7|NA
TGTGCCAGTTCTTCAGGCGCGTACGAGCAGTACTTC
CASSSGAYEQYF
>15|many|TRBV11-2|TRBJ2-7|NA
TGTGCCAGCAGCCCCGGACCCAAATTATCCTACGAGCAGTACTTC
CASSPGPKLSYEQYF
>12|many|TRBV7-9|TRBJ2-7|NA
TGTGCCAGCAGCTTAGCAACAGGCGAGCAGTACTTC
CASSLATGEQYF
>17|many|TRBV10-3|TRBJ2-7|NA
TGTGCCATCAGTGACGCCCGGACAGCGGCCCCCTCCTACGAGCAGTACTTC
CAISDARTAAPSYEQYF
>15|NA|TRBV28|TRBJ2-7|NA
TGTGCCAGCAGTTGGACACGCGCGAGCTCCTACGAGCAGTACTTC
CASSWTRASSYEQYF
>13|many|TRBV29-1|TRBJ2-7|TRBD1
TGCAGCGTTACCGGGGACAGGGCCTACGAGCAGTACTTC
CSVTGDRAYEQYF
>17|NA|TRBV11-2|TRBJ1-5|TRBD1
TGTGCCAGCAGCTTATTCGGGACAGGTGATATCAATCAGCCCCAGCATTTT
CASSLFGTGDINQPQHF
>14|NA|TRBV3-1|TRBJ2-7|NA
TGTGCCAGCAGCCGCTGGCGGAGCTCATACGAGCAGTACTTC
CASSRWRSSYEQYF
>11|NA|TRBV19|TRBJ2-7|NA
TGTGCCAGTATGTTAGGGGCCGAGCAGTACTTC
CASMLGAEQYF
>14|NA|TRBV10-3|TRBJ1-3|NA
TGTGCCATCAGTCTTGACAGTGCTGGAAACACCACATATTTT
CAISLDSAGNTTYF
>17|many|TRBV10-3|TRBJ1-3|NA
TGTGCCATCAGTGATTCCACGACGGGGCCCTCTGGAAACACCATATATTTT
CAISDSTTGPSGNTIYF
>15|many|TRBV19|TRBJ1-5|NA
TGTGCCAGTAGTAGGTCTGGGGATAAGGGTCAGCCCCAGCATTTT
CASSRSGDKGQPQHF
>13|many|TRBV5-1|TRBJ2-3|NA
TGCGCCAGCAGCTTCGACGACACAGATACGCAGTATTTT
CASSFDDTDTQYF
>15|many|TRBV5-5|TRBJ1-5|NA
TGTGCCAGCAGCTTGGCAGGTATCAGCAATCAGCCCCAGCATTTT
CASSLAGISNQPQHF
>12|many|TRBV12-5|TRBJ2-3|NA
TGTGCTAGTGGTGGGGCGGGAGATACGCAGTATTTT
CASGGAGDTQYF
>14|many|TRBV5-1|TRBJ2-7|NA
TGCGCCAGCAGCTTTTCCGGCCCGTCCTACGAGCAGTACTTC
CASSFSGPSYEQYF
>14|NA|TRBV11-2|TRBJ2-7|NA
TGTGCCAGCAGCTTTCGAGACGTAGCCTACGAGCAGGACTTC
CASSFRDVAYEQDF
>16|many|TRBV4-1|TRBJ1-2|TRBD1
TGCGCCAGCAGCCAATATCCGGGACAGACGAACTATGGCTACACCTTC
CASSQYPGQTNYGYTF
>15|many|TRBV7-9|TRBJ2-1|TRBD2
TGTGCCAGCACCCAAGCGGGAGGTTTGTACAATGAGCAGTTCTTC
CASTQAGGLYNEQFF
>15|NA|TRBV24-1|TRBJ2-3|TRBD1
TGTGGCAACAGTGTGGACAGGGGTAGCACAGATACGCAGTATTTT
CGNSVDRGSTDTQYF
>14|NA|TRBV29-1|TRBJ2-3|NA
TGCAGCGTTGAAAGACGGCTAGCCACAGATACGCAGTATTTT
CSVERRLATDTQYF
>13|many|TRBV20-1|TRBJ2-3|TRBD2
TGCAGTGCTAGAAAGCGGGAGTTTGGTACGCAGTATTTT
CSARKREFGTQYF
>18|many|TRBV5-6|TRBJ2-3|TRBD2
TGTGCCAGCAGCCAGGGACTAGCGGGAGCAGAGTTCCCCGATACGCAGTATTTT
CASSQGLAGAEFPDTQYF
>16|NA|TRBV20-1|TRBJ2-7|TRBD2
TGCAGTGCTAGAGATTTTAGGGAGGGAGCGGGCTACGAGCAGTACTTC
CSARDFREGAGYEQYF
>12|many|TRBV24-1|TRBJ2-7|NA
TGTGCCACCAGTGATCAGGGATACGAGCAGTACTTC
CATSDQGYEQYF
>12|many|TRBV29-1|TRBJ1-5|NA
TGCAGCGTTGAGGATAGCAATCAGCCCCAGCATTTT
CSVEDSNQPQHF
>15|many|TRBV5-1|TRBJ1-1|NA
TGCGCCAGCAGCTTGGAGGAGTTCCCTTCCACTGAAGCTTTCTTT
CASSLEEFPSTEAFF
>14|NA|TRBV5-1|TRBJ2-3|TRBD2
TGCGCCGGCAGCCCGGGGATAGCGGGCGATTCGCAGTATTTT
CAGSPGIAGDSQYF
>14|many|TRBV2|TRBJ1-3|NA
TGTGCCAGCAGTGAAGGTTCCTCTGGAAACACCATATATTTT
CASSEGSSGNTIYF
>16|many|TRBV19|TRBJ2-7|TRBD2
TGTGCCAGTAGTAGACTAGCGGGAGGGTCCTCCTACGAGCAGTACTTC
CASSRLAGGSSYEQYF
>15|many|TRBV11-2|TRBJ2-2|TRBD2
TGTGCCAGCAGCTTAGACGGGGGGGCGGCCGGGGAGCTGTTTTTT
CASSLDGGAAGELFF
>14|NA|TRBV10-3|TRBJ2-3|TRBD1
TGTGCCATCAGACCGGGACAGTGCACAGATACGCAGGATTTT
CAIRPGQCTDTQDF
>14|few|TRBV5-6|TRBJ2-3|NA
TGTGCCAGCAGCCCCGTAGGCAGCCCCGATACGCAGTATTTT
CASSPVGSPDTQYF
>14|NA|TRBV5-8|TRBJ2-7|NA
TGTGCCAGCAGCCGCGTGGACGGGATGAGCGAGCAGTACTTC
CASSRVDGMSEQYF
>20|many|TRBV6-4|TRBJ2-5|TRBD2
TGTGCCAGCAGTGTATGGGGGGGACTAGCGGGATCGTCTAAGAGAGAGACCCAGTACTTC
CASSVWGGLAGSSKRETQYF
>13|many|TRBV25-1|TRBJ2-7|TRBD2
TGTGCCACCCTGGCGGGAGGTCCCTACGAGCAGTACTTC
CATLAGGPYEQYF
>16|many|TRBV20-1|TRBJ1-1|TRBD1
TGCAGTGCCCCTCGGACAGGAAGGCTTATCAACACTGAAGCTTTCTTT
CSAPRTGRLINTEAFF
>14|NA|TRBV6-1|TRBJ1-2|TRBD1
TGTGCCAGCAGTGAGAACAGGGGGGGAGATGGCTACACCTTC
CASSENRGGDGYTF
>14|NA|TRBV5-1|TRBJ1-6|TRBD1
TGCGCCAGCAGCTGGACAGGACCCGATTCACCCCTCCACTTT
CASSWTGPDSPLHF
>15|NA|TRBV7-3|TRBJ2-7|NA
TGTGCCAGCAGCTTAATGGAGGGAGAGACCTACGAGAAGTACTTC
CASSLMEGETYEKYF
>14|many|TRBV18|TRBJ2-5|NA
TGTGCCAGCTCACTAGGACAAGAACAAGAGACCCAGTACTTC
CASSLGQEQETQYF
>18|few|TRBV18|TRBJ1-1|NA
TGTGCCCGCTCACAATCTAACGCAGGATTAATCCTGGCCACTGAAGCTTTCTTT
CARSQSNAGLILATEAFF
>16|many|TRBV7-8|TRBJ2-7|TRBD2
TGTGCCAGCAGCCTAGCCTCTAGCGGGAGTGTCTACGAGCAGTACTTC
CASSLASSGSVYEQYF
>17|NA|TRBV28|TRBJ2-7|TRBD1
TGTGCCAGCGTCCCACCCGTGGGGACAGGGGACCTAAACGAGCAGTACTTC
CASVPPVGTGDLNEQYF
>11|many|TRBV6-1|TRBJ1-3|NA
TGTGCCAGCAGTTATGGGGGCACCATATATTTT
CASSYGGTIYF
>14|NA|TRBV30|TRBJ1-2|NA
TGTGCCTGGAGTGAAGCAGGTCTCGACTATGGCTACAACTTC
CAWSEAGLDYGYNF
>13|many|TRBV12-3/TRBV12-4|TRBJ2-7|NA
TGTGCCAGCAGCCAGGGCCAGCGGGACGAGCAGTACTTC
CASSQGQRDEQYF
>16|many|TRBV18|TRBJ2-1|NA
TGTGCCAGCTCACCGGGCCTGGAGCGGAGCTACAATGAGCAGTTCTTC
CASSPGLERSYNEQFF